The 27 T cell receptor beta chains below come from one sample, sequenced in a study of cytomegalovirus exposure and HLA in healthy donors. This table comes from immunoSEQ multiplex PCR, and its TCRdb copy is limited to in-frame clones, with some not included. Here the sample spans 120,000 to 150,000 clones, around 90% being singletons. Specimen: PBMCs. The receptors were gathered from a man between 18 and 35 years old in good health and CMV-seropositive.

CDR3 DNA: TGCGCCAGCAGTGCCTCTGACAATGAGCAGTTCTTC. Amino acids: CASSASDNEQFF. The J gene is TRBJ2-1, the V gene TRBV10-1; no definite D call. Germline loops: CDR1 WNHNN, CDR2 SYGVQD (reference sequence). CDR3 length: 12 amino acids. V was clipped by 4 bases and J by 5 bases, with 6 bases between them.

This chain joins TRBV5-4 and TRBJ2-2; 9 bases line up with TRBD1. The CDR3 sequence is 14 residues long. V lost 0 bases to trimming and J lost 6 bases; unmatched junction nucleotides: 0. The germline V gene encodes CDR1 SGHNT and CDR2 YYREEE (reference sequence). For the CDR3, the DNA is TGTGCCAGCAGCTTGGGACAGGGGGCCGGGGAGCTGTTTTTT. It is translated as CASSLGQGAGELFF.

In DNA, the CDR3 is TGTGCCAGCAGTTACAGGCAGGCCGATATGAACACTGAAGCTTTCTTT. Translation gives CASSYRQADMNTEAFF. This sequence joins TRBV6-5 and TRBJ1-1; D is ambiguous. Germline CDR1 reads MNHEY; CDR2 reads SVGAGI. This CDR3 region has 16 residues. Trimming took off 2 bases at V and 0 bases at J, with 13 bases between the two ends.

Here the CDR3 DNA reads TGTGCCTGGAAGTATGGGCGGGGAAACACCGGGGAGCTGTTTTTT. It is translated as CAWKYGRGNTGELFF. This sequence joins TRBV30 and TRBJ2-2; D perhaps matches TRBD2 (6 bases). The CDR3 contains 15 residues. Germline assignment: CDR1 GTSNPN and CDR2 SVGIG (reference sequence). The germline V and J ends were trimmed by 4 bases and 2 bases, with 14 bases remaining between them.

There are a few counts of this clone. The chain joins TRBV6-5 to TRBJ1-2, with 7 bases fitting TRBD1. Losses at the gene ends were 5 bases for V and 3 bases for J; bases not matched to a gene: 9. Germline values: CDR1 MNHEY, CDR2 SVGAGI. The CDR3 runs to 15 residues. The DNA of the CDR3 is TGTGCCAGCAGTGGCCGGACAGGCTTAGACTATGGCTACACCTTC. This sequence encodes CASSGRTGLDYGYTF.

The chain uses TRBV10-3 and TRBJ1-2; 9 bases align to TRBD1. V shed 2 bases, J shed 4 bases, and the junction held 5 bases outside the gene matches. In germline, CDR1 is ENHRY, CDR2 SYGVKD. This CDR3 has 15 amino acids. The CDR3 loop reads CAISENRGLIYGYTF. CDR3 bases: TGTGCCATCAGTGAGAACAGGGGGCTGATCTATGGCTACACCTTC.

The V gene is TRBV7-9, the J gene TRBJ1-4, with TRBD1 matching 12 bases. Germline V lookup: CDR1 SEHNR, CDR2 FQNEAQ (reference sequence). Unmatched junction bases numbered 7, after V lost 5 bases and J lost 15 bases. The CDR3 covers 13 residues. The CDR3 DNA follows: TGTGCCAGCAGCCGGGACAGGGGGCCGGTCATGTTTTTT. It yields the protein CASSRDRGPVMFF.

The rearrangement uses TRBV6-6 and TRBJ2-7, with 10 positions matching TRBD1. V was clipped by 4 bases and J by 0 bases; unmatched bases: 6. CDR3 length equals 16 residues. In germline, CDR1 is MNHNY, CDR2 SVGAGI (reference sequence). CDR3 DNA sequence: TGTGCCAGCAGTTCTCGTCGGACAGGGGGCTCCTACGAGCAGTACTTC. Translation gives CASSSRRTGGSYEQYF.

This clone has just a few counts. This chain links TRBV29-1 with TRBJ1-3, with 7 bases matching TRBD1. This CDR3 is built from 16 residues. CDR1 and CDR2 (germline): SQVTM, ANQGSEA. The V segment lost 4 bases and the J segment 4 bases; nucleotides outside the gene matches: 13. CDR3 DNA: TGCAGCGTTGTGACGGGGGGGACAGAGGAAGGAAACACCATATATTTT. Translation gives CSVVTGGTEEGNTIYF.

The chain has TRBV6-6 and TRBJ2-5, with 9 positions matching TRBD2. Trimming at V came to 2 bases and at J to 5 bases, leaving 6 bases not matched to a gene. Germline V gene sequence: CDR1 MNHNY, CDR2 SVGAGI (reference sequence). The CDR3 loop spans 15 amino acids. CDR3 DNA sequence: TGTGCCAGCAGTTACGCCGGGACTAGCAGGGAGACCCAGTACTTC. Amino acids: CASSYAGTSRETQYF.

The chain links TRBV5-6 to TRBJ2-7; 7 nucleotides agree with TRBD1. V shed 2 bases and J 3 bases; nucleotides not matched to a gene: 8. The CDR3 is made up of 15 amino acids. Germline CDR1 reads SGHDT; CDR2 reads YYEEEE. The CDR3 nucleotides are TGTGCCAGCAGCTTCGAAGCTAGGGGGCACTACGAGCAGTACTTC. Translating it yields CASSFEARGHYEQYF.

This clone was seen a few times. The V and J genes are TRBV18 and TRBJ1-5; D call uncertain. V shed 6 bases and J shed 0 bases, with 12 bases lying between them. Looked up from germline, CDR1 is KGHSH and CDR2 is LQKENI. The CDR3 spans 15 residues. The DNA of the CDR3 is TGTGCCAGCTCCCCTAGTCCTTATAGCAATCAGCCCCAGCATTTT. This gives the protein CASSPSPYSNQPQHF.

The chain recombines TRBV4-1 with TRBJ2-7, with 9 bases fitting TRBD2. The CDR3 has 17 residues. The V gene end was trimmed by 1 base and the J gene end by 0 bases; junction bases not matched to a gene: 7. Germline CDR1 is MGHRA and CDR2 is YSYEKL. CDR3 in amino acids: CASSQGVSGRFSYEQYF. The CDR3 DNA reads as TGCGCCAGCAGCCAAGGCGTTAGCGGGAGATTCTCCTACGAGCAGTACTTC.

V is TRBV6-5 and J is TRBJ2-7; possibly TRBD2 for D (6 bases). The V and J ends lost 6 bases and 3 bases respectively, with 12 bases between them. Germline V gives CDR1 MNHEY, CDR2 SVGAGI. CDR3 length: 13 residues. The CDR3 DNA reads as TGTGCCAGCAGCGGTAGCGGATACTACGAGCAGTACTTC. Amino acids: CASSGSGYYEQYF.

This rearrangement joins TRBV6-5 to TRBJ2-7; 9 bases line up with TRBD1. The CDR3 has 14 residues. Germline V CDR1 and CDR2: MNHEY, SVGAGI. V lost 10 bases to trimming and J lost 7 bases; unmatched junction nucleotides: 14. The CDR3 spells CATQRQGVNGEQYF. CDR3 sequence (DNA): TGTGCCACCCAGCGACAGGGGGTAAACGGTGAGCAGTACTTC.

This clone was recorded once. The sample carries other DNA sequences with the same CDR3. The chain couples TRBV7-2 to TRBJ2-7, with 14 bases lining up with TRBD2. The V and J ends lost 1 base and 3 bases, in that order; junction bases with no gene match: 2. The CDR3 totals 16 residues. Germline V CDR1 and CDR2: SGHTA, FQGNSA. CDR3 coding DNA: TGTGCCAGCAGCTTAGTAGGGACTAGCGGGAGCTACGAGCAGTACTTC. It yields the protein CASSLVGTSGSYEQYF. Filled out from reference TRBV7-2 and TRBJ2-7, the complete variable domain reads GAGVSQSPSNKVTEKGKDVELRCDPISGHTALYWYRQSLGQGLEFLIYFQGNSAPDKSGLPSDRFSAERTGGSVSTLTIQRTQQEDSAVYLCASSLVGTSGSYEQYFGPGTRLTVT.

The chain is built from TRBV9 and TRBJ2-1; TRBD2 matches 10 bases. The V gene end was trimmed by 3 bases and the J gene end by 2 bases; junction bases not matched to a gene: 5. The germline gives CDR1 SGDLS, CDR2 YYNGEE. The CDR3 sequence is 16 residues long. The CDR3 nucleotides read TGTGCCAGCAGCGCCCTCGGACTAGCGGCCTACAATGAGCAGTTCTTC. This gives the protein CASSALGLAAYNEQFF.

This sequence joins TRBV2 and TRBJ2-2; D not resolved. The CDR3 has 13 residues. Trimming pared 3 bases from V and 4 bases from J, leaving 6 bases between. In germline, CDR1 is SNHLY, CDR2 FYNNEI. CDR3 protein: CASSDESTGELFF. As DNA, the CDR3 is TGTGCCAGCAGTGACGAGTCCACCGGGGAGCTGTTTTTT.

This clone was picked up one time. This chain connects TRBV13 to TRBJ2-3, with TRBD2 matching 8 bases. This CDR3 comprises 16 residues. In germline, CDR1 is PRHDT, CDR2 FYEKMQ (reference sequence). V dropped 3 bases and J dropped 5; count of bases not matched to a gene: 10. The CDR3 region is CASSFRASGLLDTQYF. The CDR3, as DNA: TGTGCCAGCAGCTTTAGGGCTAGCGGGTTATTAGATACGCAGTATTTT.

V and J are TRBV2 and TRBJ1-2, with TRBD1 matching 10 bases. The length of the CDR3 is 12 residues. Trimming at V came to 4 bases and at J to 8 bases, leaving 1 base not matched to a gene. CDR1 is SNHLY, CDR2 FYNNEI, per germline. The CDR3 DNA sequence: TGTGCCAGCAGTGGGGACAGGGGCGGCTACACCTTC. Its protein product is CASSGDRGGYTF.

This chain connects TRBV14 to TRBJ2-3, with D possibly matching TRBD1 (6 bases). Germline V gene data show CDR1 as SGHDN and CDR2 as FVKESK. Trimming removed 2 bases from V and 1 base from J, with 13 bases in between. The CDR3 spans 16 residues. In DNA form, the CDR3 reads TGTGCCAGCAGCCAAAGAACAGGGTCGGGCACAGATACGCAGTATTTT. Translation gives CASSQRTGSGTDTQYF. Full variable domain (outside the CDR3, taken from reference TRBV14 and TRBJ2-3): EAGVTQFPSHSVIEKGQTVTLRCDPISGHDNLYWYRRVMGKEIKFLLHFVKESKQDESGMPNNRFLAERTGGTYSTLKVQPAELEDSGVYFCASSQRTGSGTDTQYFGPGTRLTVL.

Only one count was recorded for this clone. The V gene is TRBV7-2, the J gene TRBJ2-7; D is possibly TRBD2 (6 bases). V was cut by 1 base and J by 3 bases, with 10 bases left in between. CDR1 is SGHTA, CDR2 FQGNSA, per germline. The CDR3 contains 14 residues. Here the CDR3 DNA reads TGTGCCAGCAGCTTAGGGGGGGATATCTACGAGCAGTACTTC. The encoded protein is CASSLGGDIYEQYF.

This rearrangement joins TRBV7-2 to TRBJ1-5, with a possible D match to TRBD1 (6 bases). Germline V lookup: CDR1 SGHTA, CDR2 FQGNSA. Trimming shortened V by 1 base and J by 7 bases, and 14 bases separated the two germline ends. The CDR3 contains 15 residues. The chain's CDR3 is CASSLEGTTGQPQHF. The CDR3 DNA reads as TGTGCCAGCAGCTTAGAAGGGACAACAGGGCAGCCCCAGCATTTT.

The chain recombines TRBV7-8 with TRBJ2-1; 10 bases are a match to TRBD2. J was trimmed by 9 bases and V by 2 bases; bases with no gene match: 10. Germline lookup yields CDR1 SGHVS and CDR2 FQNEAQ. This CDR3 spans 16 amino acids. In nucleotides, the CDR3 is TGTGCCAGCAGCTTAAACACCGGGACTAGCGCCGGTGAGCAGTTCTTC. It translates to CASSLNTGTSAGEQFF. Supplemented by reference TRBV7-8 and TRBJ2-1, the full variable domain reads GAGVSQSPRYKVAKRGQDVALRCDPISGHVSLFWYQQALGQGPEFLTYFQNEAQLDKSGLPSDRFFAERPEGSVSTLKIQRTQQEDSAVYLCASSLNTGTSAGEQFFGPGTRLTVL.

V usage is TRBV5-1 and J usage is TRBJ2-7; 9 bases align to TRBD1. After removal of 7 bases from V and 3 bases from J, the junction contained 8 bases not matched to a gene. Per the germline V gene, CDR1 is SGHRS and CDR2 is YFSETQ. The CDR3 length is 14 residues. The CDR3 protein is CASYGGQGIYEQYF. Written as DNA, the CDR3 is TGCGCCAGCTACGGGGGACAGGGAATCTACGAGCAGTACTTC.

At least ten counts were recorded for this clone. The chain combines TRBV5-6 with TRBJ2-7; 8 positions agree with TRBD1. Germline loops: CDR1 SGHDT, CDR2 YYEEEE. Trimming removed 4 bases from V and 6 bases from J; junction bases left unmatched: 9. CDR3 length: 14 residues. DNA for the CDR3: TGTGCCAGCAGCCCTCAGGACAGGGCTGGCGAGCAGTACTTC. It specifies CASSPQDRAGEQYF.

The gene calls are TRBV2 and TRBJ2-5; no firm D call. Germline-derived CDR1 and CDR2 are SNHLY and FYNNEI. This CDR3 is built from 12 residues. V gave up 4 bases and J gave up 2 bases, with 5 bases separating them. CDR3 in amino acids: CASSAQQETQYF. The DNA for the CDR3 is TGTGCCAGCAGTGCCCAACAAGAGACCCAGTACTTC.